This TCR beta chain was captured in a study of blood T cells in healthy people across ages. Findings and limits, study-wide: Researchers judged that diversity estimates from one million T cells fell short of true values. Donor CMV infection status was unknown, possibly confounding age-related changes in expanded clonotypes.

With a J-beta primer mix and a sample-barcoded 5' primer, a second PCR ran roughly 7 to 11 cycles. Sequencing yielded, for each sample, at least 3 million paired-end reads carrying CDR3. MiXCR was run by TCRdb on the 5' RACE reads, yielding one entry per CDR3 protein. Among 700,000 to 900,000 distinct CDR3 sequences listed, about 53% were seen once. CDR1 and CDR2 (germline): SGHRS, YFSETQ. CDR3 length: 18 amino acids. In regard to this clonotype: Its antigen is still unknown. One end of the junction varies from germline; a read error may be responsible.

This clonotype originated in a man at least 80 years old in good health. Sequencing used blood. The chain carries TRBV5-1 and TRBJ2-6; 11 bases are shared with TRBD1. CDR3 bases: TGCGCCAGCAGCTTGGCCGGACAGGGGGCCGCTGGGGCCAACGTCCTGCCTTTC. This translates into CASSLAGQGAAGANVLPF.